Listed below are T cell receptor beta chains from one sample, sequenced in a study of cytomegalovirus exposure and HLA in healthy donors. The assay was immunoSEQ multiplex PCR, and TCRdb's table has in-frame clones only and misses some. The sample yields 120,000 or so clones, about three quarters seen once. The sequenced sample was PBMCs. The source is a woman in her sixties or seventies in good health and CMV-seropositive. Both conserved end residues are part of each CDR3. D genes are given only for firm matches. Part of the rows lack a size; the others show once, few, many or a class for expanded clones.

length: 17; size: few; V: TRBV11-2; D: TRBD2; J: TRBJ2-5; DNA: TGTGCCAGCAGCTTAGAGGCGCTAGCGGGAGGGTTAGAGACCCAGTACTTC; CDR3: CASSLEALAGGLETQYF
length: 19; size: few; V: TRBV9; D: TRBD1; J: TRBJ2-1; DNA: TGTGCCAGCAGCGAGCGTCCCGGGACAGGGAAACTTACGAGTGTTGAGCAGTTCTTC; CDR3: CASSERPGTGKLTSVEQFF
length: 17; size: .; V: TRBV4-2; D: TRBD2; J: TRBJ2-2; DNA: TGTGCCAGCAGCCGGGGGACTAGCGGGAGTGACACCGGGGAGCTGTTTTTT; CDR3: CASSRGTSGSDTGELFF
length: 17; size: .; V: TRBV11-2; D: TRBD1; J: TRBJ2-3; DNA: TGTGCCAGCAGCTCAGGGACGGACAGGGTAGGGACAGATACGCAGTATTTT; CDR3: CASSSGTDRVGTDTQYF
length: 15; size: .; V: TRBV27; D: TRBD1; J: TRBJ2-1; DNA: TGTGCCAGCAGTTATGAGACAGGGGGCTACAATGAGCAGTTCTTC; CDR3: CASSYETGGYNEQFF
length: 15; size: .; V: TRBV5-4; D: TRBD1; J: TRBJ2-7; DNA: TGTGCCAGCAGCTTACGGACAGGGGGCACCTACGAGCAGTACTTC; CDR3: CASSLRTGGTYEQYF
length: 20; size: .; V: TRBV11-3; D: TRBD2; J: TRBJ2-3; DNA: TGTGCCAGCAGATACTCTAGCGGGAGGCCAGAAAGAACCCGCACAGATACGCAGTATTTT; CDR3: CASRYSSGRPERTRTDTQYF
length: 16; size: .; V: TRBV5-1; D: .; J: TRBJ1-5; DNA: TGCGCCAGCAGCTTGGGTCCCCAGATTAGCAATCAGCCCCAGCATTTT; CDR3: CASSLGPQISNQPQHF
length: 16; size: .; V: TRBV18; D: .; J: TRBJ1-4; DNA: TGTGCCAGCTCACCGTTCCCGCATGTTACTAGCGAAAAACTGTTTTTT; CDR3: CASSPFPHVTSEKLFF
length: 14; size: .; V: TRBV9; D: .; J: TRBJ2-1; DNA: TGTGCCAGCAGCGTAGTCGGACTTCCCAATGAGCAGTTCTTC; CDR3: CASSVVGLPNEQFF
length: 16; size: .; V: TRBV27; D: TRBD2; J: TRBJ2-7; DNA: TGTGCCAGCAGTTTTTTGGGGGGAGGGCCTTTCTACGAGCAGTACTTC; CDR3: CASSFLGGGPFYEQYF
length: 16; size: few; V: TRBV5-1; D: TRBD2; J: TRBJ2-3; DNA: TGCGCCAGCAGTTGGGGAGGGGCGTTTTCTACAGATACGCAGTATTTT; CDR3: CASSWGGAFSTDTQYF
length: 15; size: .; V: TRBV5-1; D: .; J: TRBJ1-1; DNA: TGCGCCAGCAGCCCCTATGGACACCCAGACACTGAAGCTTTCTTT; CDR3: CASSPYGHPDTEAFF
length: 15; size: once; V: TRBV14; D: TRBD2; J: TRBJ2-7; DNA: TGTGCCAGCAGCCAAGTGGCTGGACTAGCACTTGAGCAGTACTTC; CDR3: CASSQVAGLALEQYF
length: 19; size: .; V: TRBV7-3; D: .; J: TRBJ2-1; DNA: TGTGCCAGCAGCTTAAACGGGTGGGTCAGGGGAAGCTCCTACAATGAGCAGTTCTTC; CDR3: CASSLNGWVRGSSYNEQFF
length: 13; size: .; V: TRBV9; D: .; J: TRBJ1-1; DNA: TGTGCCAGCAGCGTAGGAGTTGACACTGAAGCTTTCTTT; CDR3: CASSVGVDTEAFF
length: 15; size: .; V: TRBV5-1; D: .; J: TRBJ1-4; DNA: TGCGCCAGCAGCTTGGGAGGTACGGGTAATGAAAAACTGTTTTTT; CDR3: CASSLGGTGNEKLFF
length: 15; size: .; V: TRBV7-3; D: TRBD2; J: TRBJ2-1; DNA: TGTGCCAGCAGCTTAACCCTAGCGGGAGAGGATGAGCAGTTCTTC; CDR3: CASSLTLAGEDEQFF
length: 17; size: .; V: TRBV4-1; D: TRBD1; J: TRBJ1-3; DNA: TGCGCCAGCAGCCAATTTGGGACAGAAAGCTCTGGAAACACCATATATTTT; CDR3: CASSQFGTESSGNTIYF
length: 15; size: .; V: TRBV10-3; D: TRBD1; J: TRBJ1-2; DNA: TGTGCCATCAGTGAGGAGCAGGGGGTCGGGTATGGCTACACCTTC; CDR3: CAISEEQGVGYGYTF
length: 15; size: .; V: TRBV18; D: TRBD1; J: TRBJ1-2; DNA: TGTGCCAGCTCACCAGAGACAGGGGGTATAAATGGCTACACCTTC; CDR3: CASSPETGGINGYTF
length: 18; size: once; V: TRBV4-1; D: TRBD2; J: TRBJ2-5; DNA: TGCGCCAGCAGCCAAGGGAGGGTAGCGTTACCGGGGGGAGAGACCCAGTACTTC; CDR3: CASSQGRVALPGGETQYF
length: 15; size: .; V: TRBV7-2; D: .; J: TRBJ1-3; DNA: TGTGCCAGCAGCTTATCCCAGGGATTTGGAAACACCATATATTTT; CDR3: CASSLSQGFGNTIYF
length: 19; size: .; V: TRBV6-1; D: TRBD1; J: TRBJ1-1; DNA: TGTGCCAGCAGTGAAGCGAGGGATACTGACAGGGACCTTAACACTGAAGCTTTCTTT; CDR3: CASSEARDTDRDLNTEAFF
length: 16; size: .; V: TRBV28; D: TRBD2; J: TRBJ2-3; DNA: TGTGCCAGCACCATAGGACTAGCGCTAAGCACAGATACGCAGTATTTT; CDR3: CASTIGLALSTDTQYF
length: 13; size: .; V: TRBV7-9; D: .; J: TRBJ2-5; DNA: TGTGCCAGCAGCGCAGGGTCTGGGGAGACCCAGTACTTC; CDR3: CASSAGSGETQYF
length: 12; size: .; V: TRBV6-1; D: .; J: TRBJ2-7; DNA: TGTGCCATCCGCATGGAGGCTCACGAGCAGTACTTC; CDR3: CAIRMEAHEQYF
length: 15; size: .; V: TRBV6-5; D: .; J: TRBJ1-1; DNA: TGTGCCAGCAGTTACTTGGGGGGGGCGGACACTGAAGCTTTCTTT; CDR3: CASSYLGGADTEAFF
length: 14; size: once; V: TRBV29-1; D: TRBD1; J: TRBJ2-7; DNA: TGCAGCGTTGGACAGGGCGCCCATAGCTACGAGCAGTACTTC; CDR3: CSVGQGAHSYEQYF
length: 16; size: few; V: TRBV4-1; D: TRBD2; J: TRBJ2-1; DNA: TGCGCCAGCAGCCCTTCAGGACTAGCGGGAAGGAATGAGCAGTTCTTC; CDR3: CASSPSGLAGRNEQFF
length: 13; size: .; V: TRBV18; D: .; J: TRBJ1-4; DNA: TGTGCCAGCTCACCAGGGAGTACTGAAAAACTGTTTTTT; CDR3: CASSPGSTEKLFF
length: 15; size: once; V: TRBV5-1; D: TRBD2; J: TRBJ2-5; DNA: TGCGCCAGCAGCTTGGGGGCGGGAGGCGAAGAGACCCAGTACTTC; CDR3: CASSLGAGGEETQYF
length: 11; size: few; V: TRBV5-5; D: .; J: TRBJ2-7; DNA: TGTGCCAGCAGCTTGCACTACGAGCAGTACTTC; CDR3: CASSLHYEQYF
length: 14; size: .; V: TRBV7-3; D: TRBD2; J: TRBJ2-1; DNA: TGTGCCAGCAGCCCCGCTCATGCGGGAGGTGAGCAGTTCTTC; CDR3: CASSPAHAGGEQFF
length: 13; size: .; V: TRBV10-3; D: .; J: TRBJ2-3; DNA: TGTGCCATCAGTGATCTAGGCACAGATACGCAGTATTTT; CDR3: CAISDLGTDTQYF
length: 13; size: .; V: TRBV9; D: .; J: TRBJ2-7; DNA: TGTGCCAGCAGCCCAGGCAGGGAACCCGAGCAGTACTTC; CDR3: CASSPGREPEQYF
length: 17; size: .; V: TRBV5-6; D: .; J: TRBJ2-5; DNA: TGTGCCAGCAGCTTGGGTCATAGTCTCCTTCCCCAAGAGACCCAGTACTTC; CDR3: CASSLGHSLLPQETQYF
length: 12; size: .; V: TRBV5-1; D: .; J: TRBJ2-1; DNA: TGCGCCAGCAGCATAGAGAACAATGAGCAGTTCTTC; CDR3: CASSIENNEQFF
length: 14; size: .; V: TRBV30; D: TRBD1; J: TRBJ2-3; DNA: TGTGCCTGGAGTCGACAGGGTTTAGCAGATACGCAGTATTTT; CDR3: CAWSRQGLADTQYF
length: 13; size: .; V: TRBV6-6; D: TRBD1; J: TRBJ2-7; DNA: TGTGCCAGCACCGACAGGGGGGAGTACGAGCAGTACTTC; CDR3: CASTDRGEYEQYF
length: 13; size: .; V: TRBV7-3; D: TRBD1; J: TRBJ1-1; DNA: TGTGCCAGCAGCTGGACAGGGAACACTGAAGCTTTCTTT; CDR3: CASSWTGNTEAFF
length: 14; size: .; V: TRBV15; D: .; J: TRBJ1-5; DNA: TGTGCCACCAGCAGAGAATACAGAAATCAGCCCCAGCATTTT; CDR3: CATSREYRNQPQHF
length: 13; size: .; V: TRBV29-1; D: TRBD2; J: TRBJ2-1; DNA: TGCAGCGTTCGACTAGCGGACTACAATGAGCAGTTCTTC; CDR3: CSVRLADYNEQFF
length: 14; size: few; V: TRBV4-1; D: TRBD2; J: TRBJ2-7; DNA: TGCGCCACATTGAGACTAGCGGGAGTCTACGAGCAGTACTTC; CDR3: CATLRLAGVYEQYF
length: 14; size: .; V: TRBV6-4; D: TRBD2; J: TRBJ2-1; DNA: TGTGCCAGCAGTCGGGAGGCAACCTACAATGAGCAGTTCTTC; CDR3: CASSREATYNEQFF
length: 18; size: .; V: TRBV18; D: TRBD1; J: TRBJ1-5; DNA: TGTGCCAGCTCACCACTACCGGGACAGGGGGCTAGCAATCAGCCCCAGCATTTT; CDR3: CASSPLPGQGASNQPQHF
length: 15; size: .; V: TRBV4-1; D: .; J: TRBJ2-1; DNA: TGCGCCAGCAGCCATGGGCAGGGTGGTTACAATGAGCAGTTCTTC; CDR3: CASSHGQGGYNEQFF
length: 15; size: .; V: TRBV7-9; D: TRBD2; J: TRBJ2-1; DNA: TGTGCCAGCAGCTCCGGGACTAGCGGTTACAATGAGCAGTTCTTC; CDR3: CASSSGTSGYNEQFF
length: 16; size: .; V: TRBV5-3; D: .; J: TRBJ2-7; DNA: TGTGCCAGAAGCTTTAAAAGACAGACTAGGTTTTACGAGCAGTACTTC; CDR3: CARSFKRQTRFYEQYF
length: 16; size: .; V: TRBV6-5; D: TRBD1; J: TRBJ2-2; DNA: TGTGCCAGCAGTTACGGACAGGGGGTAAGGACCGGGGAGCTGTTTTTT; CDR3: CASSYGQGVRTGELFF
length: 15; size: .; V: TRBV5-4; D: .; J: TRBJ2-2; DNA: TGTGCCAGCAGCTTCCCCAGCGGAGGCACCGGGGAGCTGTTTTTT; CDR3: CASSFPSGGTGELFF
length: 16; size: .; V: TRBV9; D: TRBD2; J: TRBJ2-2; DNA: TGTGCCAGCAGCGTAGCGGGACTAGCTGGCACCGGGGAGCTGTTTTTT; CDR3: CASSVAGLAGTGELFF
length: 14; size: .; V: TRBV5-1; D: .; J: TRBJ2-7; DNA: TGCGCCAGCAGCTTAGCGGGTGAGACCTACGAGCAGTACTTC; CDR3: CASSLAGETYEQYF